This T cell receptor beta chain was found in a study of blood T cell repertoires in COVID-19. For the study at large: Samples taken during acute and convalescent COVID-19 were collected in the United States, Italy and Spain.

The length of the CDR3 is 14 residues. With 4 bases clipped from V and 7 bases from J, the junction kept 7 bases outside the gene matches. Germline V CDR1 and CDR2: SGHRS, YFSETQ. Data came from immunoSEQ multiplex PCR; TCRdb stores just in-frame clones and leaves some out. Among some 180,000 clones, about four fifths were seen once, and the ten largest hold approximately 12%. This receptor was identified in a woman at least 80 years old with COVID-19, enrolled during active disease. Sequenced sample: peripheral blood. The chain links TRBV5-1 to TRBJ1-2, with 10 bases that match TRBD1. This CDR3 reads CASSQNGQGGGYTF. The CDR3 DNA reads TGCGCCAGCAGCCAGAACGGACAGGGGGGTGGCTACACCTTC. The variable domain in full, with the rest retrieved from reference TRBV5-1 and TRBJ1-2, is KAGVTQTPRYLIKTRGQQVTLSCSPISGHRSVSWYQQTPGQGLQFLFEYFSETQRNKGNFPGRFSGRQFSNSRSEMNVSTLELGDSALYLCASSQNGQGGGYTFGSGTRLTVV.